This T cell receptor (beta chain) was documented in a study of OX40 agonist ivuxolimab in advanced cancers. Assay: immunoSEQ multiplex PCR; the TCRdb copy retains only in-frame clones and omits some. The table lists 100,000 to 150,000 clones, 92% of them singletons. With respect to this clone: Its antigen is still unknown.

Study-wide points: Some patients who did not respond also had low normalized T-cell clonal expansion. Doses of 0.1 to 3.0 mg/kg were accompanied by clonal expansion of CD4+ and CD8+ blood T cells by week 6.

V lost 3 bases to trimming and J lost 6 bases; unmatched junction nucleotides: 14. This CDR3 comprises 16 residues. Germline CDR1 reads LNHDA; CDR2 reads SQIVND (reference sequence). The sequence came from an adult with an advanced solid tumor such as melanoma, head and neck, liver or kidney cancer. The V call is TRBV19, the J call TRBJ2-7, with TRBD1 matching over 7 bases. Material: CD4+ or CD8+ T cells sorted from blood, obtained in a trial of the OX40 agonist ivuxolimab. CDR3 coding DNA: TGTGCCAGTAGTATTCTATTGTCGACAGGGAGTAGCGAGCAGTACTTC. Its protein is CASSILLSTGSSEQYF.